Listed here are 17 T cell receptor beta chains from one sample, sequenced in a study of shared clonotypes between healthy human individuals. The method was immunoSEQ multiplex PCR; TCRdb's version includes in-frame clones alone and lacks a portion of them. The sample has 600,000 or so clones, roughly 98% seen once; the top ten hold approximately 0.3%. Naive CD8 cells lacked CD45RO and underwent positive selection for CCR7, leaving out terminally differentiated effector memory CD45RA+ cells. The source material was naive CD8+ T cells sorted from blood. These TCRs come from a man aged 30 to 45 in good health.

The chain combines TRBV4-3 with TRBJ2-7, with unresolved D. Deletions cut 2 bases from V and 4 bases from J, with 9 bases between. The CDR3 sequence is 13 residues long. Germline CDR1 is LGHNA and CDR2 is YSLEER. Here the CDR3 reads CASSQTLRYEQYF. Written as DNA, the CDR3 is TGCGCCAGCAGCCAAACCCTGAGATACGAGCAGTACTTC.

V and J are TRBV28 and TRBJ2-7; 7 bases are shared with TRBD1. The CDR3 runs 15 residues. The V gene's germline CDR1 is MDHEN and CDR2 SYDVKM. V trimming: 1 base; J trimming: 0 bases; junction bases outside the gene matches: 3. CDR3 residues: CASSLSPGGSYEQYF. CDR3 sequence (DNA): TGTGCCAGCAGTTTATCACCAGGGGGCTCCTACGAGCAGTACTTC.

This chain's CDR3 is CASSTTTDPSVEDTQYF. CDR3 in DNA: TGTGCCAGCAGCACCACGACCGACCCAAGTGTTGAAGATACGCAGTATTTT. The chain recombines TRBV9 with TRBJ2-3; D ambiguous. Trimming took off 4 bases at V and 5 bases at J, with 23 bases between the two ends. Germline V gene sequence: CDR1 SGDLS, CDR2 YYNGEE. This CDR3 region has 17 residues.

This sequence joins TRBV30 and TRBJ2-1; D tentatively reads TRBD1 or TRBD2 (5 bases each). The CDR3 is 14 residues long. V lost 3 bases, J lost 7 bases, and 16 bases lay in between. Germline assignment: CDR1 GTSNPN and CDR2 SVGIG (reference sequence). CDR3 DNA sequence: TGTGCCTGGAGCCAGACGGGACGCCCGAATGAGCAGTTCTTC. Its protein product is CAWSQTGRPNEQFF.

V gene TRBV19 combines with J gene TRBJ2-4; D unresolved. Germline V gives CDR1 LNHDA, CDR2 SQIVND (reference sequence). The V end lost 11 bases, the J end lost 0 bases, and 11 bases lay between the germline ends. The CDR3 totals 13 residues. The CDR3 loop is CASNAIAKNIQYF. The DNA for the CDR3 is TGTGCCTCAAACGCCATAGCCAAAAACATTCAGTACTTC.

CDR3 DNA: TGTGCCAGCAGTTACTCCGGGACTAGCTCCTCTTACGAGCAGTACTTC. Translation gives CASSYSGTSSSYEQYF. The genes are TRBV6-5 and TRBJ2-5; 9 bases align to TRBD2. The J call is uncertain, as TRBJ2-7 better fits the DNA end. CDR3 length equals 16 residues. In germline, CDR1 is MNHEY, CDR2 SVGAGI.

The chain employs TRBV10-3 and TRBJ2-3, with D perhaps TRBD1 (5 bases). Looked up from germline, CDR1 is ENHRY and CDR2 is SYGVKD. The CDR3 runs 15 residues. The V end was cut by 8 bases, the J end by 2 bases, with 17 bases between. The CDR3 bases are TGTGCCATCGTTCAGGGCCCGAAGAACACAGATACGCAGTATTTT. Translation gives CAIVQGPKNTDTQYF.

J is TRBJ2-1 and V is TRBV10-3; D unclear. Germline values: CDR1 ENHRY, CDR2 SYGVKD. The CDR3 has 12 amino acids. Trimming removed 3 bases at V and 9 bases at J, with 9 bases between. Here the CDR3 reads CAISDFLGEQFF. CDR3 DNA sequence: TGTGCCATCAGTGACTTCCTCGGTGAGCAGTTCTTC.

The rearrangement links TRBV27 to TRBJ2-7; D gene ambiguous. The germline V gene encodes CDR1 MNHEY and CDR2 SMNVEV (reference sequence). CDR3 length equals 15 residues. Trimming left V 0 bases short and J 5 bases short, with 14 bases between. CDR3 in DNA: TGTGCCAGCAGTTTATCCGCCCCGGTCTGGAACGAGCAGTACTTC. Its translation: CASSLSAPVWNEQYF.

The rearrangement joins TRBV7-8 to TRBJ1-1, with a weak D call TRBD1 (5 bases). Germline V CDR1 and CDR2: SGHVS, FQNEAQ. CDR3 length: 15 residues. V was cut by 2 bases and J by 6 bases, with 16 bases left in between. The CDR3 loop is CASSLMGMGEPEAFF. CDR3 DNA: TGTGCCAGCAGCTTAATGGGAATGGGGGAACCTGAAGCTTTCTTT.

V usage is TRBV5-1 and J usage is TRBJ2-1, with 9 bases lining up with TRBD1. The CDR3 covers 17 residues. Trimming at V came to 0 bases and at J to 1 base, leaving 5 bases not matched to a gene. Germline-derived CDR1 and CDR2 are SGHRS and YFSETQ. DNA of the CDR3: TGCGCCAGCAGCTTGGCGGACAGGGGATTTTCCTACAATGAGCAGTTCTTC. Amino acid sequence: CASSLADRGFSYNEQFF.

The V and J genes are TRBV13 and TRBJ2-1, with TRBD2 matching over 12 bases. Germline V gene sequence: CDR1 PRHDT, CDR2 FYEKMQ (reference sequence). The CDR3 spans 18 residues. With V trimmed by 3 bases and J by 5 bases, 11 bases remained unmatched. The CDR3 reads CASSFETSGGGVHNEQFF. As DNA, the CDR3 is TGTGCCAGCAGCTTTGAGACTAGCGGGGGAGGGGTTCACAATGAGCAGTTCTTC.

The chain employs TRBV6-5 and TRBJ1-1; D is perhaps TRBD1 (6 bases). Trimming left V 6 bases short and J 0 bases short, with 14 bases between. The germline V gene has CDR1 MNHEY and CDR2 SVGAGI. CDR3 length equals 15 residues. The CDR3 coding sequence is TGTGCCAGCAGCCGCACAGGGTTCATGAACACTGAAGCTTTCTTT. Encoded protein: CASSRTGFMNTEAFF.

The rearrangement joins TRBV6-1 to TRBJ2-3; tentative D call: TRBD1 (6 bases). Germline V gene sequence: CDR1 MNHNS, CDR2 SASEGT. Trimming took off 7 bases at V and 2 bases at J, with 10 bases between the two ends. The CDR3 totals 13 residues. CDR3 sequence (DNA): TGTGCCAGCACGGGACAAAACACAGATACGCAGTATTTT. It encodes CASTGQNTDTQYF.

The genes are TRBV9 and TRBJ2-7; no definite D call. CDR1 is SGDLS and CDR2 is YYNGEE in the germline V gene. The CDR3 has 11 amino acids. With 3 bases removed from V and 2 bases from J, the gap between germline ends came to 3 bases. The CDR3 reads CASSAPYEQYF. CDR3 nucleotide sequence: TGTGCCAGCAGCGCTCCCTACGAGCAGTACTTC.

CDR3: CASSHTRVGEQFF. The CDR3, as DNA: TGTGCCAGCAGCCACACGCGCGTAGGTGAGCAGTTCTTC. This chain connects TRBV6-5 to TRBJ2-1; D ambiguous. Trimming took off 6 bases at V and 9 bases at J, with 15 bases between the two ends. This CDR3 spans 13 amino acids. Looked up from germline, CDR1 is MNHEY and CDR2 is SVGAGI.

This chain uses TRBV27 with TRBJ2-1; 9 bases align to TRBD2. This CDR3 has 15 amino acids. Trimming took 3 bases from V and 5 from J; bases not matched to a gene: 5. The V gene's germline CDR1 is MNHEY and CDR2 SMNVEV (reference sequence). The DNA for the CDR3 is TGTGCCAGCAGTTTGCGACTAGCGGTGAACAATGAGCAGTTCTTC. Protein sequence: CASSLRLAVNNEQFF.